Presented here are 9 T cell receptor beta chains from one specimen sequenced in a study. Using its own MiXCR run on the 5' RACE reads, TCRdb lists one record per CDR3 protein. The data show around 5,600 distinct CDR3 sequences, with roughly 72% seen just once and 3.9% held by the top ten. The specimen was memory CD4+ T cells sorted from a lymph node. The sample's subset: memory CD4+ T cells, CD4+CD45RO+CD25-. All receptors derive from a female donor with breast cancer.

The genes are TRBV30 and TRBJ2-5, with D perhaps matching TRBD2 (5 bases). V was cut by 5 bases and J by 5 bases, with 15 bases left in between. CDR1 and CDR2 from the germline V gene are GTSNPN and SVGIG (reference sequence). The CDR3 runs 13 residues. In nucleotides, the CDR3 is TGTGCCTGGTCGCGCGGAGGTTGGGAGACCCAGTACTTC. This translates into CAWSRGGWETQYF.

The CDR3 DNA sequence: TGCGCCAGCAGCTTCCTAGGGGGCCCTGAAGCTTTCTTT. It is translated as CASSFLGGPEAFF. This chain joins TRBV5-1 and TRBJ1-1, with TRBD1 matching 7 bases. The V segment lost 2 bases and the J segment 6 bases; nucleotides outside the gene matches: 4. The germline V gene has CDR1 SGHRS and CDR2 YFSETQ. The CDR3 consists of 13 residues.

This rearrangement joins TRBV7-6 to TRBJ2-3; TRBD2 matches 11 bases. The CDR3 loop spans 17 amino acids. J gave up 0 bases and V 5 bases, and 7 bases lay outside the gene matches. Germline V lookup: CDR1 SGHVS, CDR2 FNYEAQ. The CDR3 DNA sequence: TGTGCCAGCAGCGCCGGACTAGCGGGTACTAGCACAGATACGCAGTATTTT. This gives the protein CASSAGLAGTSTDTQYF.

This clonotype has just a few counts. The gene calls are TRBV20-1 and TRBJ2-1; 14 positions agree with TRBD2. This CDR3 comprises 15 residues. With V trimmed by 2 bases and J by 8 bases, 5 bases remained unmatched. Germline loops: CDR1 DFQATT, CDR2 SNEGSKA (reference sequence). This CDR3 reads CSARPGTSGGYEQFF. CDR3 nucleotide sequence: TGCAGTGCTAGACCCGGGACTAGCGGGGGCTATGAGCAGTTCTTC.

The sample holds a few counts of this clonotype. The chain couples TRBV5-1 to TRBJ2-1; D might be TRBD1 (6 bases). The CDR3 loop spans 13 amino acids. Germline V gene data show CDR1 as SGHRS and CDR2 as YFSETQ. Deletions cut 4 bases from V and 13 bases from J, with 18 bases between. The CDR3, as DNA: TGCGCCAGCAGCCCTGGACAGAGGGGGAACCAGTTCTTC. It translates to CASSPGQRGNQFF.

The genes are TRBV20-1 and TRBJ1-2; D call uncertain. Trimming cost V 1 base and J 8 bases, with 8 bases left between them. Germline CDR1 is DFQATT and CDR2 is SNEGSKA (reference sequence). There are 11 residues in the CDR3. Written as DNA, the CDR3 is TGCAGTGCTAGAGTGAGGCAAGGCTACACCTTC. This encodes CSARVRQGYTF.

As for this clonotype: One end of the junction is discordant with germline, which a read error may explain. This sequence joins TRBV7-3 and TRBJ1-1; possibly TRBD1 for D (5 bases). The V gene's germline CDR1 is SGHTA and CDR2 FQGTGA. This CDR3 has 13 residues. CDR3 sequence reads: CASGLTSQGEAFF. CDR3 DNA sequence: TGTGCCAGCGGCTTAACTTCCCAGGGAGAAGCTTTCTTT.

V and J are TRBV5-1 and TRBJ1-1; D call uncertain. V lost 3 bases and J lost 6, with 9 bases in between. Germline assignment: CDR1 SGHRS and CDR2 YFSETQ. The CDR3 covers 12 residues. DNA for the CDR3: TGCGCCAGCAGCTCCGGGTGGGCTGAAGCTTTCTTT. Protein: CASSSGWAEAFF.

On this clonotype itself: The junction does not match germline at one end; this may be a read error. The chain is built from TRBV9 and TRBJ1-3, with D hard to call. CDR1 SGDLS and CDR2 YYNGEE come from the germline V gene. There are 15 residues in the CDR3. The DNA of the CDR3 is TGTGCCAGCAGCCCAGAGCTGGGAGGTGGAAACGCCATATATTTT. Translating it yields CASSPELGGGNAIYF.